This section outlines one T cell receptor (beta chain) sequence together with its context. Patients from Seattle were sampled longitudinally, starting during active infection. Germline values: CDR1 SGHNT, CDR2 YENEEA. There are 15 residues in the CDR3. Between the trimmed V and J ends, which lost 1 base and 1 base, there was a span of 10 bases. How the authors handled the data: Estimation of nucleated cell counts was performed using reference gene primer amplification. Here immunoSEQ multiplex PCR was the method, and the copy in TCRdb shows in-frame clones only, minus some. From that table come the V and J calls and clone size; the DNA was used to work out D and trimming. The repertoire holds about 160,000 clones, with over 90% as singletons. This entry comes from a study of blood T cell repertoires in COVID-19. As for the study in general: Sites in the United States, Italy and Spain provided acute and convalescent COVID-19 samples. The analysed material was cDNA or gDNA that came from T cells, B-cell-depleted T cells, or PBMCs.

The rearrangement joins TRBV11-3 to TRBJ2-5; D is unresolved. The sequencing sample was made of peripheral blood. The receptor's source is an older woman with COVID-19, enrolled during active disease. CDR3 bases: TGTGCCAGCAGCTTAGTTCGAGATTTCCAAGAGACCCAGTACTTC. Encoded protein: CASSLVRDFQETQYF.